The clone carrying this T cell receptor beta chain was seen a few times. Antigen unknown. The data are from a study of T-cell reconstitution after alpha-beta-depleted transplantation in children. Study-level points and caveats: Several hundred rapidly expanded clones from non-depleted graft cells reportedly supplied alpha-beta T cells about two months post-transplant.

For TCRbeta, the library was prepared with unique molecular identifiers. TCRdb reprocessed the PCR reads with MiXCR, giving one entry per CDR3 protein. The sample yields about 340,000 distinct CDR3 sequences, around 15% seen once. The germline V gene encodes CDR1 MDHEN and CDR2 SYDVKM. The CDR3 spans 14 residues. The V end lost 3 bases, the J end lost 0 bases, and 9 bases lay between the germline ends. The TCR was taken from a male patient aged 2 to 10 who had a stem cell transplant for acute lymphoblastic leukemia, so the T cells may come from the graft donor. The rearrangement links TRBV28 to TRBJ2-7, with D perhaps matching TRBD2 (6 bases). Sequencing used PBMCs, mostly from graft donor cells, obtained 360 days after TCRalphabeta/CD19-depleted stem cell transplant. The CDR3 nucleotides read TGTGCCAGCAGTTTCATCGGGAGCTCCTACGAGCAGTACTTC. This translates into CASSFIGSSYEQYF.